This is a list of T cell receptor beta chains from one sample in a study of OX40 agonist ivuxolimab in advanced cancers. Clones were read by immunoSEQ multiplex PCR, and TCRdb kept only the in-frame ones, dropping some. Here the sample spans tens of thousands of clones, about 86% being singletons. This material consisted of CD4+ or CD8+ T cells sorted from blood, taken in a trial of the OX40 agonist ivuxolimab. These receptors originate from an adult with an advanced solid tumor such as melanoma, head and neck, liver or kidney cancer. CDR3s include the opening cysteine and the closing phenylalanine or tryptophan. D genes are given only for firm matches. Clone size is stated in some rows and not others, as once, few, many or a class when expanded.

v_call,clone_size,j_call,d_call,cdr3_aa,cdr3_nt
TRBV4-3,.,TRBJ2-1,TRBD2,CASSQDKISGGPYNEQFF,TGCGCCAGCAGCCAAGACAAAATCAGCGGGGGGCCGTACAATGAGCAGTTCTTC
TRBV5-6,.,TRBJ1-3,.,CASSPDLGSSGNTIYF,TGTGCCAGCAGCCCGGATCTAGGGTCCTCTGGAAACACCATATATTTT
TRBV27,.,TRBJ2-2,.,CASSSLLGELFF,TGTGCCAGCAGTTCCCTCCTCGGGGAGCTGTTTTTT
TRBV5-1,few,TRBJ2-3,TRBD1,CASSLAGTGGTGGDTQYF,TGCGCCAGCAGCTTGGCCGGGACAGGGGGCACCGGGGGAGATACGCAGTATTTT
TRBV7-6,.,TRBJ1-1,TRBD1,CASSLRQGASGNTEAFF,TGTGCCAGCAGCTTAAGACAGGGGGCGAGCGGAAACACTGAAGCTTTCTTT
TRBV11-2,.,TRBJ2-1,.,CASSVRDPSSYNEQFF,TGTGCCAGCAGCGTACGGGACCCGAGCTCCTACAATGAGCAGTTCTTC
TRBV21-1,.,TRBJ2-5,.,CASLGGPGTQYF,TGTGCCAGCCTAGGGGGCCCCGGGACCCAGTACTTC
TRBV27,.,TRBJ2-7,TRBD2,CASSREVGTSGVGGMYEQYF,TGTGCCAGCAGCCGCGAGGTCGGGACTAGCGGTGTGGGGGGCATGTACGAGCAGTACTTC
TRBV9,.,TRBJ1-1,.,CASSVQGTAEAFF,TGTGCCAGCAGCGTACAGGGGACGGCTGAAGCTTTCTTT
TRBV19,.,TRBJ2-7,TRBD1,CASSIPGQGRYEQYF,TGTGCCAGTAGTATCCCGGGACAGGGGAGGTACGAGCAGTACTTC
TRBV7-7,.,TRBJ2-2,.,CASSRKAGTGELFF,TGTGCCAGCAGCAGGAAAGCGGGCACCGGGGAGCTGTTTTTT
TRBV7-9,.,TRBJ1-5,.,CASSLGQSYQPQHF,TGTGCCAGCAGCTTAGGGCAGTCTTATCAGCCCCAGCATTTT
TRBV30,.,TRBJ2-1,.,CAWRGPASEQFF,TGTGCCTGGAGGGGCCCCGCTAGCGAGCAGTTCTTC
TRBV7-6,.,TRBJ2-7,TRBD2,CASRRLAESYEQYF,TGTGCCAGCAGAAGACTAGCGGAATCCTACGAGCAGTACTTC
TRBV4-2,.,TRBJ2-7,TRBD1,CASSRNRDRTYEQYF,TGTGCCAGCAGCCGGAACCGGGACAGAACCTACGAGCAGTACTTC
TRBV29-1,once,TRBJ1-2,.,CSVRTSYYGYTF,TGCAGCGTCCGAACCTCCTACTATGGCTACACCTTC